What follows are 17 T cell receptor beta chains derived from one specimen sequenced in a study of T cell responses to AZD1222 COVID-19 vaccine. TCRdb's copy holds only in-frame clones and misses some; the assay was immunoSEQ multiplex PCR. The table shows 100,000 or so clones, with more than 70% occurring only once. The source material was peripheral blood, sampled on day 0 of AZD1222 vaccination. Every receptor here comes from an adult in good health.

This clone was picked up one time. This sequence joins TRBV4-2 and TRBJ2-1, with D possibly TRBD1 on 8 matching bases. V gave up 4 bases and J gave up 1 base, with 20 bases separating them. CDR1 is LGHNA and CDR2 is YNFKEQ in the germline V gene. This CDR3 contains 18 residues. The CDR3 spells CASSRGTTGGTSYNEQFF. The CDR3 region has the DNA TGTGCCAGCAGCCGGGGGACTACAGGGGGAACTTCCTACAATGAGCAGTTCTTC.

V and J are TRBV12-3 or TRBV12-4 and TRBJ1-2; D might be TRBD1 (6 bases). This CDR3 comprises 13 residues. Trimming shortened V by 5 bases and J by 4 bases, and 11 bases separated the two germline ends. This CDR3 is CASSAQGIYGYTF. The CDR3 region has the DNA TGTGCCAGCAGTGCCCAGGGGATCTATGGCTACACCTTC.

The CDR3 DNA reads TGTGCCAGCAGGCTAACAGGGAGAAGGACAGATACGCAGTATTTT. Its protein product is CASRLTGRRTDTQYF. The chain joins TRBV27 to TRBJ2-3; the D gene is possibly TRBD1 (6 bases). The CDR3 has 15 residues. V was cut by 6 bases and J by 3 bases, with 16 bases left in between. Looked up from germline, CDR1 is MNHEY and CDR2 is SMNVEV (reference sequence).

The chain carries TRBV11-2 and TRBJ2-2; TRBD2 matches at 14 bases. The CDR3 has 17 residues. In germline, CDR1 is SGHAT, CDR2 FQNNGV. V was clipped by 2 bases and J by 8 bases; unmatched bases: 7. The CDR3 DNA reads as TGTGCCAGCAGCTTATTCGCCGGGACTAGCGGGAGAGGGGAGCTGTTTTTT. Translated: CASSLFAGTSGRGELFF.

The V gene is TRBV19, the J gene TRBJ1-4; 10 nucleotides line up with TRBD1. The germline V gene encodes CDR1 LNHDA and CDR2 SQIVND (reference sequence). The junction had 11 bases not matched to a gene; V was cut back by 8 bases and J by 14 bases. This CDR3 contains 13 residues. The CDR3 region is CASSGQGFLRLFF. The CDR3 DNA reads TGTGCCAGTTCGGGACAGGGGTTTTTAAGGCTGTTTTTT.

This clone was detected only once. The chain is built from TRBV5-1 and TRBJ1-6; 9 bases map to TRBD1. CDR1 is SGHRS and CDR2 is YFSETQ in the germline V gene. This CDR3 spans 15 amino acids. The ends lost 3 bases at V and 7 bases at J; junction bases unmatched: 5. The CDR3 nucleotides are TGCGCCAGCAGCTGGGGGGACAGGGAGAATTCACCCCTCCACTTT. Translating it yields CASSWGDRENSPLHF. The full variable domain, completed using reference TRBV5-1 and TRBJ1-6, is KAGVTQTPRYLIKTRGQQVTLSCSPISGHRSVSWYQQTPGQGLQFLFEYFSETQRNKGNFPGRFSGRQFSNSRSEMNVSTLELGDSALYLCASSWGDRENSPLHFGNGTRLTVT.

The rearrangement links TRBV5-1 to TRBJ2-1; D tentatively fits TRBD1 or TRBD2 (6 bases each). V was pared by 0 bases and J by 3 bases, with 10 bases between. Germline CDR1 and CDR2: SGHRS and YFSETQ. This CDR3 spans 15 amino acids. This CDR3 is CASSLAGADYNEQFF. The CDR3, as DNA: TGCGCCAGCAGCTTGGCGGGGGCGGACTACAATGAGCAGTTCTTC.

The chain is built from TRBV6-7 and TRBJ2-3; perhaps TRBD2 as D (6 bases). TRBV6-7 is assigned to the ORF class and has an uncertain function. V was pared by 2 bases and J by 6 bases, with 15 bases between. The length of the CDR3 is 15 residues. The CDR3 loop is CASSYAASDDDTQYF. In DNA, the CDR3 is TGTGCCAGCAGTTACGCGGCTAGCGACGACGATACGCAGTATTTT.

The V gene is TRBV19, the J gene TRBJ1-2; possible D gene TRBD1, 5 bases. The germline CDR1 and CDR2 sequences are LNHDA and SQIVND (reference sequence). Trimming cost V 6 bases and J 5 bases, with 10 bases left between them. The CDR3 is made up of 12 amino acids. As DNA, the CDR3 is TGTGCCAGTAGGGGGACCTTTTATGGCTACACCTTC. Its translation is CASRGTFYGYTF.

The chain is built from TRBV15 and TRBJ1-2; 7 bases are a match to TRBD1. This CDR3 comprises 15 residues. The V and J ends lost 5 bases and 2 bases, in that order; junction bases with no gene match: 8. In germline, CDR1 is LNHNV, CDR2 YYDKDF (reference sequence). The CDR3 protein is CATSGPGQINYGYTF. The CDR3 bases are TGTGCCACCAGCGGACCGGGACAGATAAACTATGGCTACACCTTC.

This clone was recorded only once. The genes are TRBV6-1 and TRBJ2-7; TRBD2 matches 16 bases. The V gene end was trimmed by 4 bases and the J gene end by 2 bases; junction bases not matched to a gene: 2. Germline V CDR1 and CDR2: MNHNS, SASEGT. The CDR3 is 16 amino acids. The DNA of the CDR3 is TGTGCCAGCAGTGGGGGGACTAGCGGGAGGGCCTACGAGCAGTACTTC. Its translation: CASSGGTSGRAYEQYF.

The V gene is TRBV30, the J gene TRBJ1-5; D remains unclear. Trimming removed 1 base at V and 0 bases at J, with 10 bases between. Germline V gene sequence: CDR1 GTSNPN, CDR2 SVGIG (reference sequence). This CDR3 contains 15 residues. CDR3 nucleotide sequence: TGTGCCTGGAGTGCTGGTAGGATTAGCAATCAGCCCCAGCATTTT. Protein: CAWSAGRISNQPQHF.

The chain recombines TRBV3-1 (or the pseudogene TRBV3-2) with TRBJ1-6; 7 bases align to TRBD1. Germline V gene sequence: CDR1 LGHDT, CDR2 YNNKEL (reference sequence). The CDR3 extends over 16 amino acids. Unmatched junction bases numbered 5, after V lost 6 bases and J lost 0 bases. The CDR3 sequence: CASSRQGSSYNSPLHF. The CDR3 DNA follows: TGTGCCAGCAGTCGACAGGGTAGCTCCTATAATTCACCCCTCCACTTT.

The chain has TRBV7-9 and TRBJ2-1; 12 nucleotides agree with TRBD2. The V gene end was trimmed by 6 bases and the J gene end by 6 bases; junction bases not matched to a gene: 6. The CDR3 runs 15 residues. Per germline, CDR1 SEHNR and CDR2 FQNEAQ (reference sequence). For the CDR3, the DNA is TGTGCCAGCAGACGAGGGACTAGCGGGTTCAATGAGCAGTTCTTC. The encoded protein is CASRRGTSGFNEQFF.

The genes are TRBV2 and TRBJ2-7; D gene ambiguous. This CDR3 contains 12 residues. V lost 7 bases to trimming and J lost 0 bases, with 7 bases between them. Germline CDR1 and CDR2: SNHLY and FYNNEI. CDR3 protein: CASNRVSYEQYF. The DNA for the CDR3 is TGTGCCAGCAACAGAGTCTCCTACGAGCAGTACTTC. Filled out from reference TRBV2 and TRBJ2-7, the complete variable domain reads EPEVTQTPSHQVTQMGQEVILRCVPISNHLYFYWYRQILGQKVEFLVSFYNNEISEKSEIFDDQFSVERPDGSNFTLKIRSTKLEDSAMYFCASNRVSYEQYFGPGTRLTVT.

The chain combines TRBV5-4 with TRBJ2-7; D is perhaps TRBD1 or TRBD2 (5 bases each). In germline, CDR1 is SGHNT, CDR2 YYREEE (reference sequence). The CDR3 runs to 15 residues. V lost 4 bases and J 0 bases, leaving 14 bases between the germline ends. DNA of the CDR3: TGTGCCAGCAGCACCGGGACGGCCAGCTCCTACGAGCAGTACTTC. Translating gives CASSTGTASSYEQYF.

The V and J genes are TRBV11-3 and TRBJ2-3; D perhaps matches TRBD2 (6 bases). The CDR3 spans 13 residues. Germline V gene lookup returns CDR1 SGHNT and CDR2 YENEEA. V was shortened by 3 bases and J by 6 bases, with 10 bases between the two germline ends. The CDR3: CASSFGGSDTQYF. The CDR3 DNA follows: TGTGCCAGCAGCTTTGGAGGGAGCGATACGCAGTATTTT. Full variable domain (rest looked up from reference TRBV11-3 and TRBJ2-3): EAGVVQSPRYKIIEKKQPVAFWCNPISGHNTLYWYLQNLGQGPELLIRYENEEAVDDSQLPKDRFSAERLKGVDSTLKIQPAELGDSAVYLCASSFGGSDTQYFGPGTRLTVL.